This TCR beta chain came from a study of shared T cell receptors in the human thymus. TCRdb's copy holds only in-frame clones and misses some; the assay was immunoSEQ multiplex PCR. Among hundreds of thousands of clones listed, around 87% were seen once. Germline values: CDR1 SGDLS, CDR2 YYNGEE. V was pared by 0 bases and J by 5 bases, with 14 bases between. This CDR3 is built from 16 residues. This sample also belongs to another study, concerning human thymus T cells. That paper states: Donors consisted of healthy Finnish infants (having corrective surgery for congenital heart defects). Resections obtained during corrective heart surgery supplied the thymus tissue. What appeared biased in thymic and blood repertoires was the usage of V and J genes. In unrelated individuals, thymic repertoires overlapped highly, according to related research.

Sequenced: thymocytes. The chain links TRBV9 to TRBJ2-2; a weak D match, TRBD2 (6 bases). The TCR originated in a boy under three years old with a congenital heart defect. CDR3 DNA: TGTGCCAGCAGCGTAGTCGAGGGAGGCACTACCGGGGAGCTGTTTTTT. This gives the protein CASSVVEGGTTGELFF.